This TCR beta chain is drawn from a study of CD8+ T cells in alopecia areata. About the study: The tofacitinib course ran for 6 to 18 months and was followed by 6 months off drug. Study-level findings and limits: Clarity of TCR sharing across patients fell short of that in mice, possibly HLA-related. When scalp samples are sequenced, resident alphabeta T cells of normal skin are also captured.

Extracted RNA was reverse transcribed into cDNA, the sequencing template. Only in-frame clones appear in the TCRdb table, and some are missing; sequencing was by immunoSEQ multiplex PCR. The repertoire consists of some 200,000 clones, with approximately 56% occurring once and the leading ten covering roughly 14%. Researchers gathered lesional scalp punch biopsies and peripheral blood from patients with alopecia areata. This CDR3 has 12 amino acids. Germline CDR1 and CDR2: SEHNR and FQNEAQ (reference sequence). Deletions cut 5 bases from V and 7 bases from J, with 6 bases between. Remarks on this clone: Antigen specificity is unknown.

The sample consisted of CD4+ T cells sorted from blood, taken at week 0. The chain couples TRBV7-9 to TRBJ1-6; D is unresolved. The TCR originated in a human donor with alopecia areata. The CDR3 sequence is CASSQRNSPLHF. CDR3 DNA: TGTGCCAGCAGCCAGAGAAATTCACCCCTCCACTTT. Full variable domain (remainder filled in from reference TRBV7-9 and TRBJ1-6): DTGVSQNPRHKITKRGQNVTFRCDPISEHNRLYWYRQTLGQGPEFLTYFQNEAQLEKSRLLSDRFSAERPKGSFSTLEIQRTEQGDSAMYLCASSQRNSPLHFGNGTRLTVT.